The subject of this entry is one TCR beta chain. The length of the CDR3 is 15 residues. V lost 6 bases, J lost 2 bases, and 14 bases lay in between. The germline CDR1 and CDR2 sequences are MNHEY and SMNVEV (reference sequence). Measured with immunoSEQ multiplex PCR; TCRdb has only the in-frame clones, and not every one. The table lists about 250,000 clones, roughly 87% of them singletons. This specimen comes from a study of control samples from healthy donors and cancer patients. The sample was PBMCs. This clonotype originated in a woman aged 55-75 years with lung cancer. The chain uses TRBV27 and TRBJ2-4; TRBD1 is a possible D gene (6 bases). CDR3 amino acids: CASRTQGPSKNIQYF. The DNA of the CDR3 is TGTGCCAGCAGAACACAGGGCCCCTCCAAAAACATTCAGTACTTC.